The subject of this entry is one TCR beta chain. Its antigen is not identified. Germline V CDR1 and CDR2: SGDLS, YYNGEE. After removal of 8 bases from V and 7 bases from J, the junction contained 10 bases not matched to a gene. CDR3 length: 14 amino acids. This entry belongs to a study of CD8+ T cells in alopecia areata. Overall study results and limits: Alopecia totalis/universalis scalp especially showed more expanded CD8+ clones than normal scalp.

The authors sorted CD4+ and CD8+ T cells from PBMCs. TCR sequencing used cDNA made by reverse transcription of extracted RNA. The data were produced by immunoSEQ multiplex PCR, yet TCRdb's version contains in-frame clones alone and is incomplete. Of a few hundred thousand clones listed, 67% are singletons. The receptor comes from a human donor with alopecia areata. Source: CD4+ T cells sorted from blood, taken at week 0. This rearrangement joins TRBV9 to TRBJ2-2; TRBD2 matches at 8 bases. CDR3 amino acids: CASRGAGAIGELFF. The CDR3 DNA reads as TGTGCCAGTCGGGGAGCGGGGGCTATCGGGGAGCTGTTTTTT.